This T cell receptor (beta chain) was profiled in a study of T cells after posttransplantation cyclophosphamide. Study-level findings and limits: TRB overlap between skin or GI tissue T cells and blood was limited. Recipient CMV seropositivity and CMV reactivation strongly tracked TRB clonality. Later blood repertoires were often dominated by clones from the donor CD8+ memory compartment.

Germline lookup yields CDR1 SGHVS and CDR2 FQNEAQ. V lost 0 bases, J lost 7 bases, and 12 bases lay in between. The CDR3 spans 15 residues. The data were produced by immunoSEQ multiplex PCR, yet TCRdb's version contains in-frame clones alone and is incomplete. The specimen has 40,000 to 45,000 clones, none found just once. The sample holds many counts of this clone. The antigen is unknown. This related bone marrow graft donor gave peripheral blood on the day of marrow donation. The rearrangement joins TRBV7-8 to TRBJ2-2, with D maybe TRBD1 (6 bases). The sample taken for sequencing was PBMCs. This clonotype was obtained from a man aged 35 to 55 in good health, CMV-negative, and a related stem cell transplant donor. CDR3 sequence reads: CASSLAGRGVGELFF. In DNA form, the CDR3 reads TGTGCCAGCAGCTTAGCGGGCAGGGGCGTCGGGGAGCTGTTTTTT.